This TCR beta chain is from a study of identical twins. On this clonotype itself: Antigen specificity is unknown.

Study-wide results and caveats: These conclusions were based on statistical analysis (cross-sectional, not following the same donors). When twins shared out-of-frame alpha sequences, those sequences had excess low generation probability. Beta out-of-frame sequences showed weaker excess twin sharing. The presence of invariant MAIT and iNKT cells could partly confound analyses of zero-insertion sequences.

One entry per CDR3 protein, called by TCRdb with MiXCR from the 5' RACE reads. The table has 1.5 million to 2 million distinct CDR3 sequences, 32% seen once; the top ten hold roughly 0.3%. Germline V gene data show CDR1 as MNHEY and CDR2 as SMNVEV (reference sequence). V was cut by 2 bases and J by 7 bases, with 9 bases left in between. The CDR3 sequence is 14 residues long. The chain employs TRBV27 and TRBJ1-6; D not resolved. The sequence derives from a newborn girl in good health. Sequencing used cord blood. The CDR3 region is CASSLVALNSPLHF. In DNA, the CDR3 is TGTGCCAGCAGTTTAGTGGCCCTGAATTCACCCCTCCACTTT.